The entry below describes one TCR beta chain. What it binds is not known. The CDR3 spans 16 residues. The germline gives CDR1 SSHAT, CDR2 FNYEAQ (reference sequence). The V end lost 2 bases, the J end lost 3 bases, and 16 bases lay between the germline ends. Data came from immunoSEQ multiplex PCR; TCRdb stores just in-frame clones and leaves some out. Altogether fewer than 20,000 clones are present, more than 70% being singletons, with the ten largest covering roughly 4.4%. All patients experienced relapse after autologous stem cell transplantation, and brentuximab vedotin exposure was variable. This sample is part of a study of PD-1 blockade in classical Hodgkin lymphoma. Study results and limitations: The study reported lower baseline TCR diversity in newly diagnosed patients than in healthy donors.

The material was peripheral blood mononuclear cells (PBMCs), obtained at baseline. The J gene is TRBJ2-5, the V gene TRBV7-7; D might be TRBD2 (5 bases). The origin of this receptor is a human donor with classical Hodgkin lymphoma. CDR3 bases: TGTGCCAGCAGCTTATCGTCTGGCCAGCGGAAAGAGACCCAGTACTTC. Translating it yields CASSLSSGQRKETQYF.